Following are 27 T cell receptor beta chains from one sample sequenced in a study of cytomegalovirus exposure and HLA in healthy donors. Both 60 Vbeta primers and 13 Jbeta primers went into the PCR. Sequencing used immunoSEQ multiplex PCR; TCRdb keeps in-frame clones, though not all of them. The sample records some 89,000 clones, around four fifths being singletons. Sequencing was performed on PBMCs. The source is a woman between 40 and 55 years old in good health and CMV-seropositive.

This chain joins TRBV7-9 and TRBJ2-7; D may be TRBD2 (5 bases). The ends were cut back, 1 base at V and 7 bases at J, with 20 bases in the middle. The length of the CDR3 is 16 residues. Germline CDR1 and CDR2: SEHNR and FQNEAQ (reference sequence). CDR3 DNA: TGTGCCAGCAGCTTAGTTCGGGAAATCCCCAGTCGGGAGCAGTACTTC. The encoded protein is CASSLVREIPSREQYF.

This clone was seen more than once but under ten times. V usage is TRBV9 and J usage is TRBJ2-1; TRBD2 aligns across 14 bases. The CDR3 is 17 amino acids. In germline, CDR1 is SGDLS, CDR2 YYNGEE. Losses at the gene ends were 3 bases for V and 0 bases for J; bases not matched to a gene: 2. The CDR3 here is CASSEGLAGGSYNEQFF. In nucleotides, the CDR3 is TGTGCCAGCAGCGAAGGACTAGCGGGGGGCTCCTACAATGAGCAGTTCTTC.

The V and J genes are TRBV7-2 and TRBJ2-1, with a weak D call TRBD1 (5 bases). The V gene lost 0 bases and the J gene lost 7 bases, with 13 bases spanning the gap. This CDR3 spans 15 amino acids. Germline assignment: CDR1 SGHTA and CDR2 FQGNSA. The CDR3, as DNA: TGTGCCAGCAGCTTAGCGGGGCAGGGTGGGAATGAGCAGTTCTTC. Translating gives CASSLAGQGGNEQFF.

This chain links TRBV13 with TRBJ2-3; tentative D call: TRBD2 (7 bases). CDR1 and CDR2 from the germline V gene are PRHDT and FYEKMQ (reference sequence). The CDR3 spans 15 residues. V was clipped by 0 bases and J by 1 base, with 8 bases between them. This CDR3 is CASSLGGGRTDTQYF. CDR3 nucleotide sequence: TGTGCCAGCAGCTTAGGCGGGGGGCGCACAGATACGCAGTATTTT.

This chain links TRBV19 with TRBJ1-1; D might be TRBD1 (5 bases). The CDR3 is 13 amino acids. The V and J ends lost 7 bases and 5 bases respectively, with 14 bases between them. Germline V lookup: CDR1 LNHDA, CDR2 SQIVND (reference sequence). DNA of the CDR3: TGTGCCAGTAAGTCCAGGGTTGGGACTGAAGCTTTCTTT. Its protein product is CASKSRVGTEAFF.

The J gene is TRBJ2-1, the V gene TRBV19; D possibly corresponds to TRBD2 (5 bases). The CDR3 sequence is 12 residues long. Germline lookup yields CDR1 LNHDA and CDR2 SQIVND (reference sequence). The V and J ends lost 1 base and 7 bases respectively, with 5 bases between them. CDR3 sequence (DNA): TGTGCCAGTAGTATAGGGGAGAATGAGCAGTTCTTC. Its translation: CASSIGENEQFF.

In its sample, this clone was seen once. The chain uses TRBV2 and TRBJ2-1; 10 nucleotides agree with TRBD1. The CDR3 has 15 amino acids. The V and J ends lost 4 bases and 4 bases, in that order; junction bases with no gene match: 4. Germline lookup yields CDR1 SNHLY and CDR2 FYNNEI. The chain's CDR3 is CASSATGGAYNEQFF. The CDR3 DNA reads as TGTGCCAGCAGTGCGACAGGGGGCGCATACAATGAGCAGTTCTTC.

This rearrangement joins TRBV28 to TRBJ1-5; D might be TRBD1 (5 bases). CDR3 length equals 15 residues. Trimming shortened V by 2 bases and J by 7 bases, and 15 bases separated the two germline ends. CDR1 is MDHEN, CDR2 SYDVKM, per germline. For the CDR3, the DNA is TGTGCCAGCAGTTTACCCGACAGTACCTCCCAGCCCCAGCATTTT. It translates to CASSLPDSTSQPQHF.

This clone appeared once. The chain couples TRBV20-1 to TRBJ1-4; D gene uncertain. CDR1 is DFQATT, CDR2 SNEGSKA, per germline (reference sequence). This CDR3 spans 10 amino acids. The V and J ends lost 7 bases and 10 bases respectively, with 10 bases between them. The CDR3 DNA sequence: TGCAGTGTACCACTTGGAAAACTGTTTTTT. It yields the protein CSVPLGKLFF.

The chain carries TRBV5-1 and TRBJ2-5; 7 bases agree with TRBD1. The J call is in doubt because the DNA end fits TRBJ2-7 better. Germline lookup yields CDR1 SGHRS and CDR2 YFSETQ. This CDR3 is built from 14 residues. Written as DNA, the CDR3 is TGCGCCAGCAGCCAGCAGGGACAGAACTACGAGCAGTACTTC. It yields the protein CASSQQGQNYEQYF.

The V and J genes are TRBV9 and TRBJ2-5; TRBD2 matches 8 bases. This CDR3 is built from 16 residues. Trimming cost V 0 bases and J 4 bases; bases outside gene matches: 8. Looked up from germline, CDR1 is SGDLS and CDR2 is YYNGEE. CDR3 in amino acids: CASSVESGGPGETQYF. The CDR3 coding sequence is TGTGCCAGCAGCGTAGAGTCGGGAGGGCCGGGAGAGACCCAGTACTTC.

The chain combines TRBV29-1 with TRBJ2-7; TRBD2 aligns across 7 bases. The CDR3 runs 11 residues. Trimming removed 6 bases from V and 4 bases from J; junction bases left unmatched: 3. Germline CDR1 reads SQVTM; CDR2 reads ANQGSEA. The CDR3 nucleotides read TGCAGCGTCGGGGGGTGGTACGAGCAGTACTTC. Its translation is CSVGGWYEQYF.

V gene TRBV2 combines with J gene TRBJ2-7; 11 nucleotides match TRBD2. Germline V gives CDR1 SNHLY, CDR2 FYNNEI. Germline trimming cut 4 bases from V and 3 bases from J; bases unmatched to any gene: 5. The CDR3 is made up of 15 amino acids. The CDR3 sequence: CASSVGLAGGYEQYF. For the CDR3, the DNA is TGTGCCAGCAGTGTGGGGCTAGCGGGAGGCTACGAGCAGTACTTC.

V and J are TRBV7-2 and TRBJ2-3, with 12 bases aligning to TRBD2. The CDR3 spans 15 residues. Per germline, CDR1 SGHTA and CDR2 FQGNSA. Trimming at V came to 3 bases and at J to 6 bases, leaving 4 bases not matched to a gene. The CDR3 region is CASSLASGRGDTQYF. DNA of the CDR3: TGTGCCAGCAGCTTGGCTAGCGGGAGGGGGGATACGCAGTATTTT.

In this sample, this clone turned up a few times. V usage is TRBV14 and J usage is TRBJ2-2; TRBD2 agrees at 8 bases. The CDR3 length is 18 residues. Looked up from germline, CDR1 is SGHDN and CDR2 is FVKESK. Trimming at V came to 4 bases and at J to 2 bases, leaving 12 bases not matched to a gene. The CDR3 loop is CASSPSLREGLNTGELFF. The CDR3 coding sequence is TGTGCCAGCAGCCCAAGTCTTCGGGAGGGCCTAAACACCGGGGAGCTGTTTTTT.

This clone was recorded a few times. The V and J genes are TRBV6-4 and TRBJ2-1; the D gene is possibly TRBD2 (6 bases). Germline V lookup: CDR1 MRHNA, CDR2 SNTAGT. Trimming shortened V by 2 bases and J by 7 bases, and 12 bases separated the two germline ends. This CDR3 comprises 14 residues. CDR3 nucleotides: TGTGCCAGCAGTGACGGGCGGGAAGCAAATGAGCAGTTCTTC. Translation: CASSDGREANEQFF.

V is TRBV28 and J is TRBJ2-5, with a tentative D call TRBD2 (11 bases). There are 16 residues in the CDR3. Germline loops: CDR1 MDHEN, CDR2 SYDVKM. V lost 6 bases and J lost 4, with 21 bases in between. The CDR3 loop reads CASSRLAGQGRETQYF. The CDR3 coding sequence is TGTGCCAGCAGCCGACTAGCGGGACAGGGGAGAGAGACCCAGTACTTC.

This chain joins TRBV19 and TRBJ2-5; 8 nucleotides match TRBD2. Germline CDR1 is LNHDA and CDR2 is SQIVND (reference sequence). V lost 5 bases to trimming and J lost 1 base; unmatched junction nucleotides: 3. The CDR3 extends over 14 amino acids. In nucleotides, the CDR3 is TGTGCCAGTAGTCGACGGGAGGGCCAAGAGACCCAGTACTTC. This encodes CASSRREGQETQYF.

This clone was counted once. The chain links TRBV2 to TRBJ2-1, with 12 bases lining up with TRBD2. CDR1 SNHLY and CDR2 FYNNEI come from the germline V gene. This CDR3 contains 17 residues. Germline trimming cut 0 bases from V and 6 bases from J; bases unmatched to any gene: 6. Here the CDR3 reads CASSEAPSGRAANEQFF. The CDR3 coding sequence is TGTGCCAGCAGTGAAGCCCCTAGCGGGAGGGCCGCCAATGAGCAGTTCTTC.

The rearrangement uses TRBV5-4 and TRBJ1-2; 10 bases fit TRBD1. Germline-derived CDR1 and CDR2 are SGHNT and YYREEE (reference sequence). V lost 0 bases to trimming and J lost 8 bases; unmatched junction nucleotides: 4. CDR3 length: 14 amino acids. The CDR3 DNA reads TGTGCCAGCAGCTTGGCCGGGACAGGGGACGGCTACACCTTC. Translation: CASSLAGTGDGYTF.

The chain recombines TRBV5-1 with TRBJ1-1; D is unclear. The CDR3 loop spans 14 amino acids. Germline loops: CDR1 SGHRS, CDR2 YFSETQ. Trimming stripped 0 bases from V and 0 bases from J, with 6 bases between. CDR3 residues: CASSLAQVNTEAFF. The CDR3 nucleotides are TGCGCCAGCAGCTTGGCCCAGGTGAACACTGAAGCTTTCTTT.

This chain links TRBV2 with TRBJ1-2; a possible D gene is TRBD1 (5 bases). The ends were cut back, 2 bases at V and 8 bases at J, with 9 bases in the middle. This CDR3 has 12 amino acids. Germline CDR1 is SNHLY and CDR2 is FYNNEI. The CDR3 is CASSEQGAGYTF. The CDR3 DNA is TGTGCCAGCAGTGAACAGGGCGCCGGCTACACCTTC.

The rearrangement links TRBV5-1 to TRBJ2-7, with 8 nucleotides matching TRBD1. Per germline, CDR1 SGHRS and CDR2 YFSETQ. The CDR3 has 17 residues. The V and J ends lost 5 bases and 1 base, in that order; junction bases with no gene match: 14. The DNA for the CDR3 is TGCGCCAGCAGGCCCCTACCGGGACAGGCTGCTTCCTACGAGCAGTACTTC. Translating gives CASRPLPGQAASYEQYF. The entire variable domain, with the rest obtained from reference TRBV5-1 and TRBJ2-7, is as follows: KAGVTQTPRYLIKTRGQQVTLSCSPISGHRSVSWYQQTPGQGLQFLFEYFSETQRNKGNFPGRFSGRQFSNSRSEMNVSTLELGDSALYLCASRPLPGQAASYEQYFGPGTRLTVT.

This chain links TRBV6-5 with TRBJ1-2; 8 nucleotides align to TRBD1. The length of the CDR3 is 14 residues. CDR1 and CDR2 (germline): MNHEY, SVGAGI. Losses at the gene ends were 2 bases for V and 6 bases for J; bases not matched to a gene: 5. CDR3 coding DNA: TGTGCCAGCAGTTACAGACAGGGGTCGCATGGCTACACCTTC. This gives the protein CASSYRQGSHGYTF.

CDR3: CASSLGPSYEQYF. CDR3 DNA sequence: TGTGCCAGCAGCTTGGGCCCCAGCTACGAGCAGTACTTC. J is TRBJ2-7 and V is TRBV7-2; D gene ambiguous. The germline V gene encodes CDR1 SGHTA and CDR2 FQGNSA. V gave up 3 bases and J gave up 3 bases, with 9 bases separating them. CDR3 length: 13 amino acids.

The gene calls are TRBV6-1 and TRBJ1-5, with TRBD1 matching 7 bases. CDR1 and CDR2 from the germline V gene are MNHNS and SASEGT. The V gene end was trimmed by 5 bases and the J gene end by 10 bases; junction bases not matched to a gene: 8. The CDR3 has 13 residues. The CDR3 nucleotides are TGTGCCAGCAGTACTGACAGGGAGTTCCCCCAGCATTTT. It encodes CASSTDREFPQHF.

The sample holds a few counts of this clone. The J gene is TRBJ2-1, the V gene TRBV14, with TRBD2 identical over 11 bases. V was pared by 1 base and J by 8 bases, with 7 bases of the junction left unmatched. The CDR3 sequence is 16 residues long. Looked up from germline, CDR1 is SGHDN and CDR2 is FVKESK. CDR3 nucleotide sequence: TGTGCCAGCAGCCAAGGGGTAGCGGGAGGGCATCATGAGCAGTTCTTC. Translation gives CASSQGVAGGHHEQFF.